This is a list of T cell receptor beta chains from one sample in a study of cytomegalovirus exposure and HLA in healthy donors. TCRdb's table, derived via immunoSEQ multiplex PCR, lists solely in-frame clones and lacks some. The table shows roughly 310,000 clones, with 88% occurring only once. Input material: PBMCs. The source of these receptors is a man younger than 45 in good health and CMV-seronegative. CDR3s include the opening cysteine and the closing phenylalanine or tryptophan. D genes are given only for firm matches. Rows give clone size only sometimes, using once, few, many, or a class for an expanded clone.

>TRBD1|-|TRBJ2-5|TRBV5-4
TGTGCCAGCAGCTACCGGGACAGGGAAGAGACCCAGTACTTC
CASSYRDREETQYF
>TRBD1|once|TRBJ2-1|TRBV19
TGTGCCAGTGGACAGGGATACAATGAGCAGTTCTTC
CASGQGYNEQFF
>TRBD1|-|TRBJ1-3|TRBV6-5
TGTGCCAGCAGTCGGACAGGGGGCCAGTCGATATATTTT
CASSRTGGQSIYF
>TRBD1|-|TRBJ2-1|TRBV30
TGTGCCTGGAGTGTAGGGACAGGACGGAATGAGCAGTTCTTC
CAWSVGTGRNEQFF
>TRBD2|once|TRBJ2-1|TRBV6-1
TGTGCCAGTACGTATAGCGGGAGCTCCTACAATGAGCAGTTCTTC
CASTYSGSSYNEQFF
>TRBD1|-|TRBJ1-1|TRBV27
TGTGCCAGCAGTACAACAGGGGGCCATACTGAAGCTTTCTTT
CASSTTGGHTEAFF
>-|-|TRBJ2-1|TRBV5-4
TGTGCCAGCAGCTTGGACTCGGATGAGCAGTTCTTC
CASSLDSDEQFF
>TRBD1|-|TRBJ1-2|TRBV7-9
TGTGCCAGCAGCTTATTTACCGCCGGACAGGGATGGAACTATGGCTACACCTTC
CASSLFTAGQGWNYGYTF
>-|-|TRBJ2-5|TRBV19
TGTGCCAGTAGTATAACCAGGGGCTTCCAAGAGACCCAGTACTTC
CASSITRGFQETQYF
>-|once|TRBJ1-2|TRBV20-1
TGCAGTGCTCAAACTAACTATGGCTACACCTTC
CSAQTNYGYTF
>-|-|TRBJ1-6|TRBV19
TGTGCCAGTAGTAGCGGGGTGGGTGATTCACCCCTCCACTTT
CASSSGVGDSPLHF
>-|-|TRBJ1-2|TRBV9
TGTGCCAGCAGCGCGAACCAGGGTTCAGACTATGGCTACACCTTC
CASSANQGSDYGYTF
>TRBD2|-|TRBJ2-3|TRBV2
TGTGCCAGCAGTCTGGGACTAGCGGGGGCCACAGATACGCAGTATTTT
CASSLGLAGATDTQYF
>-|once|TRBJ1-6|TRBV6-1
TGTGCCAGCAGTGAATTGGGGAGTAATTCACCCCTCCACTTT
CASSELGSNSPLHF
>TRBD2|-|TRBJ2-2|TRBV11-1
TGTGCCAGCAGCCCCTGGGGACTAGCGGGGGGCCGGTCCCGGGAGCTGTTTTTT
CASSPWGLAGGRSRELFF
>-|once|TRBJ1-5|TRBV10-3
TGTGCCATCAGTGGACAGGATAGCAATCAGCCCCAGCATTTT
CAISGQDSNQPQHF
>TRBD2|-|TRBJ2-7|TRBV2
TGTGCCAGCAGAGCTTTGGGACTAGCGGATTCCTACGAGCAGTACTTC
CASRALGLADSYEQYF
>TRBD1|-|TRBJ1-2|TRBV5-1
TGCGCCAGCAGCAGTCAGGGGGCGATGGATGGCTACACCTTC
CASSSQGAMDGYTF
>-|-|TRBJ2-7|TRBV5-5
TGTGCCAGCAGTTCAGGACAAACGGGGCAGTACTTC
CASSSGQTGQYF
>TRBD2|-|TRBJ2-1|TRBV7-2
TGTGCCAGCAGCTTAGCCGGGGGGGCAACGACCTACAATGAGCAGTTCTTC
CASSLAGGATTYNEQFF
>TRBD1|-|TRBJ2-7|TRBV6-6
TGTGCCAGCAGTTACGCCGGACAGGGAATCTCCTACGAGCAGTACTTC
CASSYAGQGISYEQYF
>-|-|TRBJ1-3|TRBV5-6
TGTGCCAGCAGCTTGCTCTCCTCTGGAAACACCATATATTTT
CASSLLSSGNTIYF
>-|-|TRBJ1-2|TRBV5-5
TGTGCCAGCAGCTCGGAAGAGGGCAGCTCTGGAGGCTACACCTTC
CASSSEEGSSGGYTF
>TRBD2|-|TRBJ2-1|TRBV2
TGTGCCAGCGGTGGGCGGGGGGTAATCAATGAGCAGTTCTTC
CASGGRGVINEQFF
>TRBD2|-|TRBJ2-7|TRBV11-1
TGTGCCAGCAGCTTAGAAGCGGGGGGAACCTACGAGCAGTACTTC
CASSLEAGGTYEQYF
>-|-|TRBJ1-1|TRBV4-1
TGCGCCAGCAGCCCGGAAGGAGGCAGATCTCTTGAAGCTTTCTTT
CASSPEGGRSLEAFF
>TRBD1|-|TRBJ1-2|TRBV6-1
TGTGCCAGCAGTACCCGGGAGGGGGCGACCTATGGCTACACCTTC
CASSTREGATYGYTF